Presented here are 20 T cell receptor beta chains from one specimen sequenced in a study of blood T cell repertoires in COVID-19. Sequencing was performed with immunoSEQ multiplex PCR; in TCRdb, only in-frame clones are kept and a portion is missing. The sample gives a few hundred thousand clones, 90% of which show up once; roughly 3.6% is in the top ten. Sequenced sample: peripheral blood. These receptor sequences come from a woman aged 40 to 49 with acute or convalescent COVID-19.

V and J are TRBV5-8 and TRBJ2-7; possible D gene TRBD1, 5 bases. The CDR3 spans 12 residues. The germline V gene has CDR1 SGHTS and CDR2 YDEGEE. Trimming took 8 bases from V and 3 from J, leaving 12 bases between them. The CDR3 nucleotides read TGTGCCAGTCGACGGACAAGCTACGAGCAGTACGTC. It encodes CASRRTSYEQYV.

The chain couples TRBV12-3 or TRBV12-4 to TRBJ2-3; D ambiguous. V dropped 1 base and J dropped 5 bases, with 7 bases sitting between them. The CDR3 spans 13 residues. The CDR3 coding sequence is TGTGCCAGCAGTTTAGGAAGCTTAGATACGCAGTATTTT. It is translated as CASSLGSLDTQYF.

This sequence joins TRBV6-5 and TRBJ1-1, with D unresolved. Germline CDR1 and CDR2: MNHEY and SVGAGI. CDR3 length equals 12 residues. Trimming shortened V by 2 bases and J by 7 bases, and 8 bases separated the two germline ends. The CDR3 DNA reads as TGTGCCAGCAGTTACGGGGAGGTTGAAGCTTTCTTT. It encodes CASSYGEVEAFF.

The chain uses TRBV19 and TRBJ1-5, with D possibly TRBD1 on 5 matching bases. Trimming left V 6 bases short and J 2 bases short, with 20 bases between. In germline, CDR1 is LNHDA, CDR2 SQIVND (reference sequence). The CDR3 has 17 residues. Here the CDR3 reads CASRAPRQGLGNQPQHF. In nucleotides, the CDR3 is TGTGCCAGTAGGGCCCCGAGGCAGGGTTTGGGCAATCAGCCCCAGCATTTT.

J is TRBJ2-3 and V is TRBV6-5; 8 positions agree with TRBD2. This CDR3 is 14 amino acids long. V shed 7 bases and J 1 base; nucleotides not matched to a gene: 4. Germline V gene sequence: CDR1 MNHEY, CDR2 SVGAGI. The CDR3 sequence is CASNGGGRTDTQYF. CDR3 sequence (DNA): TGTGCCAGCAATGGCGGGGGGCGCACAGATACGCAGTATTTT.

The chain employs TRBV2 and TRBJ2-1, with TRBD1 matching over 9 bases. This CDR3 has 15 amino acids. J lost 4 bases, V lost 6 bases, and 7 bases had no gene match. From germline, CDR1 is SNHLY and CDR2 FYNNEI. The CDR3 bases are TGTGCCAGCAGCTTGACAGGGGGGAGATACAATGAGCAGTTCTTC. Residues: CASSLTGGRYNEQFF. The whole variable domain, filled in from reference TRBV2 and TRBJ2-1, reads EPEVTQTPSHQVTQMGQEVILRCVPISNHLYFYWYRQILGQKVEFLVSFYNNEISEKSEIFDDQFSVERPDGSNFTLKIRSTKLEDSAMYFCASSLTGGRYNEQFFGPGTRLTVL.

The chain recombines TRBV27 with TRBJ2-5; TRBD2 might be the D (5 bases). Trimming removed 3 bases at V and 0 bases at J, with 14 bases between. Germline V gives CDR1 MNHEY, CDR2 SMNVEV (reference sequence). The CDR3 length is 16 residues. CDR3 protein: CASSFSAGPYQETQYF. The DNA of the CDR3 is TGTGCCAGCAGTTTCAGCGCGGGCCCGTACCAAGAGACCCAGTACTTC.

V and J are TRBV3-1 (or the pseudogene TRBV3-2) and TRBJ1-4; perhaps TRBD1 as D (6 bases). V was cut by 7 bases and J by 7 bases, with 16 bases left in between. The germline V gene encodes CDR1 LGHDT and CDR2 YNNKEL (reference sequence). The CDR3 totals 14 residues. CDR3 in DNA: TGTGCCAGCAATCAAGGGGGGGCGGGTGAAAAACTGTTTTTT. Its protein product is CASNQGGAGEKLFF.

V is TRBV10-3 and J is TRBJ1-2; 12 bases line up with TRBD1. The CDR3 extends over 15 amino acids. Per the germline V gene, CDR1 is ENHRY and CDR2 is SYGVKD. After removal of 4 bases from V and 4 bases from J, the junction contained 4 bases not matched to a gene. The CDR3 region is CAISAGTGGGYGYTF. The CDR3 bases are TGTGCCATCAGTGCCGGGACAGGGGGCGGCTATGGCTACACCTTC.

The chain uses TRBV25-1 and TRBJ1-2, with 8 bases matching TRBD1. The CDR3 loop spans 13 amino acids. The trim removed 4 bases at V and 9 bases at J, leaving 7 bases unmatched. Germline loops: CDR1 MGHDK, CDR2 SYGVNS. The DNA for the CDR3 is TGTGCCAGCAGTGCCGGGACAGGTGTCAGCTACACCTTC. Protein sequence: CASSAGTGVSYTF.

V gene TRBV20-1 combines with J gene TRBJ1-1, with D unresolved. The CDR3 is 13 amino acids. The V end lost 3 bases, the J end lost 1 base, and 9 bases lay between the germline ends. Germline CDR1 and CDR2: DFQATT and SNEGSKA (reference sequence). The CDR3 coding sequence is TGCAGTGCTAGTATAGGCGGGAACACTGAAGCTTTCTTT. Protein sequence: CSASIGGNTEAFF.

V gene TRBV11-2 combines with J gene TRBJ1-3, with TRBD1 identical over 9 bases. Germline V gives CDR1 SGHAT, CDR2 FQNNGV. The CDR3 extends over 16 amino acids. Trimming cost V 5 bases and J 0 bases; bases outside gene matches: 5. CDR3 region: CASSQRDRVSGNTIYF. DNA for the CDR3: TGTGCCAGCAGCCAGCGGGACAGGGTCTCTGGAAACACCATATATTTT.

The chain combines TRBV29-1 with TRBJ2-3; 7 nucleotides align to TRBD2. This CDR3 region has 15 residues. Losses at the gene ends were 3 bases for V and 2 bases for J; bases not matched to a gene: 8. The V gene's germline CDR1 is SQVTM and CDR2 ANQGSEA. The CDR3 DNA reads TGCAGCGTTGATCTCCCTAGCGGACTCACAGATACGCAGTATTTT. Residues: CSVDLPSGLTDTQYF.

This rearrangement joins TRBV25-1 to TRBJ1-1; the match to TRBD1 covers 7 bases. The CDR3 totals 16 residues. The trim removed 7 bases at V and 4 bases at J, leaving 15 bases unmatched. Germline V CDR1 and CDR2: MGHDK, SYGVNS. The CDR3 region is CASKFSRGGAGTEAFF. The CDR3 region has the DNA TGTGCCAGCAAATTCAGTCGAGGGGGCGCAGGCACTGAAGCTTTCTTT.

The V and J genes are TRBV9 and TRBJ2-1, with TRBD2 matching 12 bases. The CDR3 has 17 residues. Losses at the gene ends were 0 bases for V and 4 bases for J; bases not matched to a gene: 5. CDR1 SGDLS and CDR2 YYNGEE come from the germline V gene. CDR3 protein: CASSVVSLAGGYNEQFF. Written as DNA, the CDR3 is TGTGCCAGCAGCGTAGTCAGCCTAGCGGGGGGGTACAATGAGCAGTTCTTC. The full variable domain, its missing parts supplied by reference TRBV9 and TRBJ2-1, is DSGVTQTPKHLITATGQRVTLRCSPRSGDLSVYWYQQSLDQGLQFLIQYYNGEERAKGNILERFSAQQFPDLHSELNLSSLELGDSALYFCASSVVSLAGGYNEQFFGPGTRLTVL.

CDR3 sequence reads: CASSPTAFTDTQYF. For the CDR3, the DNA is TGCGCCAGCAGCCCGACAGCTTTCACAGATACGCAGTATTTT. The chain employs TRBV5-1 and TRBJ2-3; maybe TRBD1 (5 bases). Germline V CDR1 and CDR2: SGHRS, YFSETQ. The CDR3 covers 14 residues. Trimming left V 4 bases short and J 2 bases short, with 11 bases between.

This clone was seen a handful of times. The chain links TRBV6-5 to TRBJ1-1, with a possible D match to TRBD1 (5 bases). Germline values: CDR1 MNHEY, CDR2 SVGAGI. This CDR3 spans 13 amino acids. Trimming shortened V by 5 bases and J by 1 base, and 8 bases separated the two germline ends. The DNA for the CDR3 is TGTGCCAGCAGTCCGACAGCGAACACTGAAGCTTTCTTT. This translates into CASSPTANTEAFF.

J is TRBJ2-5 and V is TRBV7-6; D perhaps matches TRBD1 (5 bases). This CDR3 has 13 amino acids. Germline values: CDR1 SGHVS, CDR2 FNYEAQ. Trimming removed 6 bases from V and 5 bases from J, with 13 bases in between. The CDR3 region has the DNA TGTGCCAGCAGGCCAGAGTGGGGCGAGACCCAGTACTTC. Protein: CASRPEWGETQYF.

The chain recombines TRBV23-1 with TRBJ1-2; 9 bases match TRBD1. TRBV23-1 is marked as an open reading frame, function uncertain. The CDR3 contains 18 residues. Trimming cost V 0 bases and J 8 bases; bases outside gene matches: 16. Here the CDR3 DNA reads TGCGCCAGCAGTCAATCGGTAATGAGACAGGGGGGTTTTCTGGGCTACACCTTC. Translation: CASSQSVMRQGGFLGYTF.

The chain has TRBV2 and TRBJ1-5, with TRBD1 identical over 11 bases. Trimming at V came to 6 bases and at J to 0 bases, leaving 7 bases not matched to a gene. This CDR3 region has 17 residues. Germline CDR1 and CDR2: SNHLY and FYNNEI. The CDR3 DNA follows: TGTGCCAGCAGCCGGGACAGGGGGAGTTATAGCAATCAGCCCCAGCATTTT. As protein: CASSRDRGSYSNQPQHF.